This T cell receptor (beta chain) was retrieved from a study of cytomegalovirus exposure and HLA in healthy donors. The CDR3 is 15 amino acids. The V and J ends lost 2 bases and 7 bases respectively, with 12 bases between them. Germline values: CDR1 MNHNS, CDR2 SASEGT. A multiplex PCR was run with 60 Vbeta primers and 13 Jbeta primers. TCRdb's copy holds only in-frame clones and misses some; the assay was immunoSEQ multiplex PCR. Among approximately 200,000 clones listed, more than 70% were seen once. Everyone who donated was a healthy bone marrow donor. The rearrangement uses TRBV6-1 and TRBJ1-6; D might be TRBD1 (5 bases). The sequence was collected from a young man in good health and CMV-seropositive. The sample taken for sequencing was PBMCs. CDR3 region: CASSEPRGTNSPLHF. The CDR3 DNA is TGTGCCAGCAGTGAACCTCGGGGGACGAATTCACCCCTCCACTTT.